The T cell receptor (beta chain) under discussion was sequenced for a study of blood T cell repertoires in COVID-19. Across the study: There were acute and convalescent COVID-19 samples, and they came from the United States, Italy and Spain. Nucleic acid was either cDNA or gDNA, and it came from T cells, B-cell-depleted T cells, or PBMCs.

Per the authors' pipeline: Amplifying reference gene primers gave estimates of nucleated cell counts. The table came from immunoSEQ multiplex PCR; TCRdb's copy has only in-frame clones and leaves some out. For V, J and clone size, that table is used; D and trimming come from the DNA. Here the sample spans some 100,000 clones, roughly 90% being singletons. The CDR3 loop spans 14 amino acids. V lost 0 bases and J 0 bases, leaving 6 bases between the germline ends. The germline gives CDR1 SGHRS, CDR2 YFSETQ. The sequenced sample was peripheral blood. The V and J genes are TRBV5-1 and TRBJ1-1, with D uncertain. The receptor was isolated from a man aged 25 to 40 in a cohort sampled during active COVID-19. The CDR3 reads CASSLGLVNTEAFF. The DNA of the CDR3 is TGCGCCAGCAGCTTGGGACTTGTGAACACTGAAGCTTTCTTT.